A single sample gave rise to the 18 T cell receptor beta chains below, sequenced in a study of T cells after yellow fever vaccination. TCRdb re-derived calls from the 5' RACE reads in MiXCR, one entry per CDR3 protein. The table lists around 340,000 distinct CDR3 sequences, around 13% of them singletons. The sequencing here drew on CD4+ T cells sorted from PBMCs, taken 15 days after the yellow fever booster vaccination. The receptors derive from a man aged 18 to 29 who received the YFV17D yellow fever vaccine.

The V call is TRBV12-3 or TRBV12-4, the J call TRBJ2-3; 10 bases are shared with TRBD2. The CDR3 is 15 residues long. V was pared by 2 bases and J by 3 bases, with 2 bases of the junction left unmatched. CDR3 amino acids: CASSLFSGGTDTQYF. The CDR3 DNA sequence: TGTGCCAGCAGTTTATTTAGCGGGGGGACAGATACGCAGTATTTT.

There are a few counts of this clonotype. V and J are TRBV4-3 and TRBJ2-1; D gene unclear. The germline gives CDR1 LGHNA, CDR2 YSLEER. Trimming took off 0 bases at V and 9 bases at J, with 9 bases between the two ends. The CDR3 spans 13 residues. The CDR3 is CASSQEVWSEQFF. CDR3 in DNA: TGCGCCAGCAGCCAAGAAGTTTGGAGTGAGCAGTTCTTC.

This clonotype has only a few counts. The rearrangement uses TRBV6-2 or TRBV6-3 and TRBJ1-1; TRBD1 matches 8 bases. Looked up from germline, CDR1 is MNHEY and CDR2 is SVGEGT. The ends lost 0 bases at V and 11 bases at J; junction bases unmatched: 8. The CDR3 contains 14 residues. The CDR3 DNA reads as TGTGCCAGCAGTTACTCGACGACAGGGGTTTTTGCTTTCTTT. Its translation: CASSYSTTGVFAFF.

This clonotype appeared a few times. The chain links TRBV6-2 or TRBV6-3 to TRBJ2-3; 8 nucleotides line up with TRBD2. This CDR3 has 15 amino acids. The germline V gene encodes CDR1 MNHEY and CDR2 SVGEGT. J gave up 6 bases and V 4 bases, and 9 bases lay outside the gene matches. CDR3 residues: CASSFGLARSDTQYF. The DNA for the CDR3 is TGTGCCAGCAGTTTCGGACTAGCTAGGTCGGATACGCAGTATTTT.

This clonotype was detected only a few times. J is TRBJ1-1 and V is TRBV11-2; D possibly corresponds to TRBD1 (6 bases). V lost 4 bases and J lost 4, with 16 bases in between. Per the germline V gene, CDR1 is SGHAT and CDR2 is FQNNGV. This CDR3 has 15 amino acids. The CDR3 coding sequence is TGTGCCAGCAGCTCCCTGAGGGGGTCAGGCACTGAAGCTTTCTTT. The encoded protein is CASSSLRGSGTEAFF.

This clonotype was recorded at least ten times. V gene TRBV12-3 or TRBV12-4 combines with J gene TRBJ1-3; D is uncertain. V was pared by 0 bases and J by 2 bases, with 5 bases between. The CDR3 has 14 amino acids. The DNA of the CDR3 is TGTGCCAGCAGTTTAGCAGGGACTGGAAACACCATATATTTT. This sequence encodes CASSLAGTGNTIYF.

This clonotype came up a few times. The rearrangement links TRBV6-1 to TRBJ2-2; maybe TRBD1 (6 bases). The CDR3 length is 17 residues. Germline loops: CDR1 MNHNS, CDR2 SASEGT. The germline V and J ends were trimmed by 1 base and 3 bases, with 15 bases remaining between them. The CDR3 DNA follows: TGTGCCAGCAGTGAAGTTTTAGCGTCAGGGGACACCGGGGAGCTGTTTTTT. This gives the protein CASSEVLASGDTGELFF.

The rearrangement links TRBV2 to TRBJ2-7; perhaps TRBD1 as D (6 bases). From germline, CDR1 is SNHLY and CDR2 FYNNEI. V was clipped by 6 bases and J by 0 bases, with 9 bases between them. The CDR3 sequence is 13 residues long. The CDR3: CASRIQGSYEQYV. In DNA, the CDR3 is TGTGCCAGCAGGATACAGGGCTCCTACGAGCAGTACGTC.

This clonotype was observed a handful of times. The CDR3 DNA reads as TGTGCCAGCAGTTACACCGACAGAAATTCACCCCTCCACTTT. It is translated as CASSYTDRNSPLHF. The gene calls are TRBV6-6 and TRBJ1-6; possible D gene TRBD1, 5 bases. V was pared by 2 bases and J by 7 bases, with 9 bases between. Per germline, CDR1 MNHNY and CDR2 SVGAGI (reference sequence). This CDR3 has 14 amino acids.

This clonotype has just a few counts. The chain combines TRBV7-3 with TRBJ1-5; D is uncertain. V shed 5 bases and J shed 5 bases, with 10 bases lying between them. Germline CDR1 is SGHTA and CDR2 is FQGTGA. The CDR3 extends over 13 amino acids. This CDR3 is CASSADRDQPQHF. DNA for the CDR3: TGTGCCAGCAGCGCAGACCGGGATCAGCCCCAGCATTTT.

This clonotype appeared a few times. The V gene is TRBV7-7, the J gene TRBJ2-1; 13 bases fit TRBD2. The V gene's germline CDR1 is SSHAT and CDR2 FNYEAQ (reference sequence). This CDR3 contains 15 residues. V trimming: 1 base; J trimming: 10 bases; junction bases outside the gene matches: 4. In DNA form, the CDR3 reads TGTGCCAGCAGCTTAGGACTAGCGGGGGGTGAGGAGCAGTTCTTC. It specifies CASSLGLAGGEEQFF.

This clonotype was seen repeatedly, ten times or more. The chain joins TRBV18 to TRBJ2-2; 7 bases match TRBD1. CDR1 is KGHSH, CDR2 LQKENI, per germline. The CDR3 runs 15 residues. V dropped 5 bases and J dropped 6; count of bases not matched to a gene: 9. Here the CDR3 reads CASSISTGFAGELFF. The CDR3 coding sequence is TGTGCCAGCTCAATCTCGACAGGGTTCGCCGGGGAGCTGTTTTTT.

The rearrangement joins TRBV4-3 to TRBJ1-2, with D unresolved. V lost 1 base and J lost 1, with 10 bases in between. This CDR3 has 15 amino acids. Per germline, CDR1 LGHNA and CDR2 YSLEER. CDR3 sequence: CASSQVEWGNYGYTF. CDR3 nucleotides: TGCGCCAGCAGCCAAGTTGAGTGGGGTAACTATGGCTACACCTTC.

This clonotype was found a few times. This sequence joins TRBV4-2 and TRBJ1-6, with D uncertain. This CDR3 comprises 8 residues. Trimming removed 4 bases at V and 14 bases at J, with 0 bases between. Per germline, CDR1 LGHNA and CDR2 YNFKEQ. For the CDR3, the DNA is TGTGCCAGCAGCCCCCTCCACTTT. Translated, it gives CASSPLHF.

The chain couples TRBV11-2 to TRBJ2-5, with D hard to call. The CDR3 length is 13 residues. V was pared by 0 bases and J by 4 bases, with 6 bases between. Germline V lookup: CDR1 SGHAT, CDR2 FQNNGV. The CDR3 DNA follows: TGTGCCAGCAGCTTAGAACGGTCAGAGACCCAGTACTTC. It is translated as CASSLERSETQYF.

This chain joins TRBV7-3 and TRBJ2-3; D unclear. CDR3 length: 16 residues. CDR1 is SGHTA, CDR2 FQGTGA, per germline. V lost 2 bases, J lost 5 bases, and 17 bases lay in between. CDR3 sequence reads: CASSLSSRTTQDTQYF. As DNA, the CDR3 is TGTGCCAGCAGCTTATCGTCGAGGACCACACAAGATACGCAGTATTTT.

This clonotype was observed a handful of times. V and J are TRBV7-2 and TRBJ1-1; D gene ambiguous. With 5 bases removed from V and 2 bases from J, the gap between germline ends came to 18 bases. The CDR3 is 16 residues long. Germline values: CDR1 SGHTA, CDR2 FQGNSA. The CDR3 sequence is CASSLVGASTNTEAFF. The CDR3 region has the DNA TGTGCCAGCAGCCTCGTCGGCGCCAGTACTAACACTGAAGCTTTCTTT.

CDR3 loop: CASSGTGAGGTEAFF. CDR3 sequence (DNA): TGTGCCAGCAGTGGGACCGGGGCGGGCGGTACTGAAGCTTTCTTT. The gene calls are TRBV2 and TRBJ1-1; perhaps TRBD1 as D (5 bases). The CDR3 length is 15 residues. CDR1 is SNHLY and CDR2 is FYNNEI in the germline V gene. V lost 4 bases and J 5 bases, leaving 17 bases between the germline ends.